The 7 T cell receptor beta chains given below trace back to one sample, sequenced in a study of T cell responses to AZD1222 COVID-19 vaccine (dated by TCRdb to the early 2020s). The library was produced with the immunoSEQ multiplex PCR assay. TCRdb carries this immuneACCESS record with in-frame sequences only. Its versions omit some clonotypes, under half of them owing to an unresolved V gene in the studies checked, with the rest unexplained. This sample gives approximately 170,000 clones in total; approximately 90% of them show up just once. The leading ten clones occupy approximately 7.2% of the sample. Explained via the paper, the time point label denotes: baseline before first vaccination. This sample comprised peripheral blood, obtained on day 0 of AZD1222 vaccination. The receptors here all came from an adult in good health.

The V and J genes are TRBV7-2 and TRBJ1-3; 7 bases align to TRBD1. The CDR3 has 16 residues. V gave up 3 bases and J gave up 0 bases; unmatched junction bases: 5. Germline CDR1 SGHTA, CDR2 FQGNSA. The CDR3 region is CASSFDRASSGNTIYF. The DNA of the CDR3 is TGTGCCAGCAGCTTTGACAGGGCCTCCTCTGGAAACACCATATATTTT.

The chain uses TRBV24-1 and TRBJ2-1; 10 positions agree with TRBD2. Germline assignment: CDR1 KGHDR and CDR2 SFDVKD. The V and J ends lost 4 bases and 5 bases, in that order; junction bases with no gene match: 7. This CDR3 comprises 16 residues. The CDR3, as DNA: TGTGCCACCAGTGAAGCTAGCGGGGGCCAAAACAATGAGCAGTTCTTC. It translates to CATSEASGGQNNEQFF.

The rearrangement joins TRBV10-3 to TRBJ1-2; D remains ambiguous. This CDR3 has 14 residues. In germline, CDR1 is ENHRY, CDR2 SYGVKD. The ends were cut back, 8 bases at V and 0 bases at J, with 13 bases in the middle. CDR3 DNA: TGTGCCATCGCCCCTCTTGACGCTAACTATGGCTACACCTTC. Encoded protein: CAIAPLDANYGYTF.

In the case of this clone: One junction end does not reproduce the germline sequence, and a read error may be involved. The CDR3 region has the DNA TGTGCTAGCAGCTTAGGACAGGGTAGCAGTTACACCGGGGAGCTGTTTTTT. Its protein product is CASSLGQGSSYTGELFF. The rearrangement links TRBV7-7 to TRBJ2-2; 8 bases align to TRBD1. Germline V gene lookup returns CDR1 SSHAT and CDR2 FNYEAQ (reference sequence). The CDR3 length is 17 residues.

The gene calls are TRBV6-5 and TRBJ2-3, with TRBD1 matching 8 bases. V lost 2 bases to trimming and J lost 3 bases; unmatched junction nucleotides: 4. This CDR3 has 15 amino acids. From germline, CDR1 is MNHEY and CDR2 SVGAGI. The CDR3 region has the DNA TGTGCCAGCAGTTACACAAGGACAGGGACAGATACGCAGTATTTT. Protein sequence: CASSYTRTGTDTQYF.

The V and J genes are TRBV20-1 and TRBJ2-3; a weak D match, TRBD2 (6 bases). Germline V lookup: CDR1 DFQATT, CDR2 SNEGSKA (reference sequence). The CDR3 consists of 13 residues. V was trimmed by 3 bases and J by 5 bases, leaving 12 bases between them. For the CDR3, the DNA is TGCAGTGCTAGTAGCACTAGCTTAGATACGCAGTATTTT. Translated: CSASSTSLDTQYF.

The chain joins TRBV18 to TRBJ1-5; 9 bases are shared with TRBD1. The CDR3 is 16 amino acids. From germline, CDR1 is KGHSH and CDR2 LQKENI. The V segment lost 3 bases and the J segment 5 bases; nucleotides outside the gene matches: 8. The CDR3 reads CASSPGTGSVHQPQHF. The CDR3 nucleotides are TGTGCCAGCTCACCCGGGACAGGGTCCGTCCATCAGCCCCAGCATTTT.